Below, 32 T cell receptor beta chains from the same sample are listed, as sequenced in a study of a mutant IDH1 vaccine in newly diagnosed glioma. The time point denotes: week 35, safety follow-up. Doses consisted of 300 ug of mutant IDH1 20-mer peptide each, paired with topical imiquimod. Produced via immunoSEQ multiplex PCR; TCRdb's table is partial and in-frame only. This sample yields 60,000 or so clones, of which around four fifths are seen a single time; about 4.2% belongs to the top ten. For these TCRs, the target antigens are not known. The material was PBMCs, obtained from a glioma patient whose treatment included an IDH1 peptide vaccine. The source is a young man with glioma.

V is TRBV29-1 and J is TRBJ2-1; TRBD1 matches at 11 bases. The CDR3 contains 11 residues. The trim removed 7 bases at V and 9 bases at J, leaving 2 bases unmatched. In germline, CDR1 is SQVTM, CDR2 ANQGSEA. CDR3 protein: CSGGQGVEQFF. In DNA, the CDR3 is TGCAGCGGGGGACAGGGGGTTGAGCAGTTCTTC.

The CDR3 sequence is CASSLGWSEQYF. In DNA, the CDR3 is TGTGCCAGCAGTTTGGGCTGGTCTGAGCAGTACTTC. The chain uses TRBV28 and TRBJ2-7; D gene ambiguous. The germline CDR1 and CDR2 sequences are MDHEN and SYDVKM. Trimming took 3 bases from V and 7 from J, leaving 10 bases between them. The CDR3 runs 12 residues.

CDR3 residues: CASSSGTNPNSPLHF. In DNA form, the CDR3 reads TGTGCCAGCAGTAGCGGGACCAACCCGAATTCACCCCTCCACTTT. The chain employs TRBV6-5 and TRBJ1-6; D possibly corresponds to TRBD1 (5 bases). Germline CDR1 is MNHEY and CDR2 is SVGAGI. V was cut by 5 bases and J by 7 bases, with 15 bases left in between. This CDR3 is built from 15 residues.

This clone was seen only a few times. This sequence joins TRBV25-1 and TRBJ1-5, with D unclear. The CDR3 covers 14 residues. Germline V gene data show CDR1 as MGHDK and CDR2 as SYGVNS. Trimming took off 3 bases at V and 6 bases at J, with 12 bases between the two ends. This CDR3 reads CASSDPGNGQPQHF. Written as DNA, the CDR3 is TGTGCCAGCAGTGATCCCGGGAACGGTCAGCCCCAGCATTTT.

The chain employs TRBV5-1 and TRBJ1-1; no definite D call. V was trimmed by 0 bases and J by 3 bases, leaving 12 bases between them. Germline V gene data show CDR1 as SGHRS and CDR2 as YFSETQ. The CDR3 is 15 residues long. DNA of the CDR3: TGCGCCAGCAGCTTGGCGAGCGGGTATTACACTGAAGCTTTCTTT. Protein: CASSLASGYYTEAFF. Using reference TRBV5-1 and TRBJ1-1 for the parts outside the CDR3, the full variable domain is KAGVTQTPRYLIKTRGQQVTLSCSPISGHRSVSWYQQTPGQGLQFLFEYFSETQRNKGNFPGRFSGRQFSNSRSEMNVSTLELGDSALYLCASSLASGYYTEAFFGQGTRLTVV.

The V and J genes are TRBV7-6 and TRBJ1-4, with 12 positions matching TRBD1. V was pared by 1 base and J by 7 bases, with 7 bases of the junction left unmatched. CDR3 length equals 17 residues. The V gene's germline CDR1 is SGHVS and CDR2 FNYEAQ. The CDR3 bases are TGTGCCAGCAGCTTAGTCGGGACAGGGGGCTTTAGTGAAAAACTGTTTTTT. Protein product: CASSLVGTGGFSEKLFF.

This clone was detected once. This sequence joins TRBV6-4 and TRBJ1-1; a weak D match, TRBD1 (5 bases). This CDR3 contains 15 residues. Germline CDR1 and CDR2: MRHNA and SNTAGT. V lost 5 bases and J lost 1, with 14 bases in between. DNA for the CDR3: TGTGCCAGCAGTTATCGGGTAGGGGCGAACACTGAAGCTTTCTTT. This encodes CASSYRVGANTEAFF.

V gene TRBV19 combines with J gene TRBJ2-5, with a possible D match to TRBD2 (6 bases). The CDR3 contains 15 residues. V lost 5 bases and J 3 bases, leaving 16 bases between the germline ends. Germline loops: CDR1 LNHDA, CDR2 SQIVND (reference sequence). CDR3 loop: CASSSPGEPEETQYF. CDR3 nucleotides: TGTGCCAGTAGTTCCCCGGGGGAACCCGAAGAGACCCAGTACTTC.

CDR3 sequence: CASSTWTANYGYTF. CDR3 DNA: TGTGCCAGCAGCACCTGGACAGCTAACTATGGCTACACCTTC. J is TRBJ1-2 and V is TRBV13; D is perhaps TRBD1 (6 bases). Germline V lookup: CDR1 PRHDT, CDR2 FYEKMQ (reference sequence). Trimming removed 5 bases from V and 0 bases from J, with 10 bases in between. The CDR3 length is 14 residues.

V gene TRBV5-1 combines with J gene TRBJ1-1, with 7 bases lining up with TRBD1. The CDR3 runs 15 residues. The J segment lost 1 base and the V segment lost 4 bases, leaving 7 bases of the junction unmatched. The germline V gene has CDR1 SGHRS and CDR2 YFSETQ. The CDR3 reads CASSDRDRKNTEAFF. The CDR3 nucleotides are TGCGCCAGCAGCGATCGGGACAGAAAGAACACTGAAGCTTTCTTT.

The rearrangement uses TRBV10-1 and TRBJ1-1; 8 positions agree with TRBD1. The junction had 7 bases not matched to a gene; V was cut back by 6 bases and J by 1 base. There are 15 residues in the CDR3. Germline CDR1 WNHNN, CDR2 SYGVQD (reference sequence). CDR3 DNA: TGCGCCAGCAGGGCCAATGGACAGGGGAACACTGAAGCTTTCTTT. It encodes CASRANGQGNTEAFF.

The genes are TRBV27 and TRBJ1-5, with no clear D. Germline-derived CDR1 and CDR2 are MNHEY and SMNVEV (reference sequence). The CDR3 has 14 amino acids. V was shortened by 6 bases and J by 3 bases, with 12 bases between the two germline ends. The CDR3 region has the DNA TGTGCCAGCAGCCAGCTGGATAACAATCAGCCCCAGCATTTT. Its translation: CASSQLDNNQPQHF.

Only one count was recorded for this clone. The V call is TRBV7-9, the J call TRBJ1-2; the match to TRBD1 covers 7 bases. J gave up 6 bases and V 3 bases, and 7 bases lay outside the gene matches. Germline values: CDR1 SEHNR, CDR2 FQNEAQ (reference sequence). The CDR3 length is 14 residues. For the CDR3, the DNA is TGTGCCAGCAGCTTTTTACAGGGGAAGGATGGCTACACCTTC. Its protein product is CASSFLQGKDGYTF.

V usage is TRBV6-6 and J usage is TRBJ2-2; 9 bases fit TRBD1. Per the germline V gene, CDR1 is MNHNY and CDR2 is SVGAGI (reference sequence). The CDR3 loop spans 15 amino acids. The V gene end was trimmed by 6 bases and the J gene end by 7 bases; junction bases not matched to a gene: 9. The CDR3 DNA reads as TGTGCCAGCAGCATACTGGACAGGGGAAGCGGGGAGCTGTTTTTT. Encoded protein: CASSILDRGSGELFF.

The chain links TRBV4-1 to TRBJ2-7, with 9 bases aligning to TRBD1. The germline V gene encodes CDR1 MGHRA and CDR2 YSYEKL. The V segment lost 0 bases and the J segment 6 bases; nucleotides outside the gene matches: 3. The length of the CDR3 is 14 residues. CDR3 sequence reads: CASSQEPTGGEQYF. The CDR3 region has the DNA TGCGCCAGCAGCCAAGAACCGACAGGGGGCGAGCAGTACTTC.

The J gene is TRBJ1-4, the V gene TRBV10-3; TRBD1 matches 9 bases. V trimming: 3 bases; J trimming: 7 bases; junction bases outside the gene matches: 15. Germline V gives CDR1 ENHRY, CDR2 SYGVKD. The CDR3 is 18 residues long. CDR3 coding DNA: TGTGCCATCAGTGAAGACCGGGACAGGGTTCGTGGAAGTGAAAAACTGTTTTTT. Translated, it gives CAISEDRDRVRGSEKLFF.

The chain has TRBV2 and TRBJ1-1; no reliable D call. The V end was cut by 7 bases, the J end by 3 bases, with 21 bases between. CDR1 and CDR2 (germline): SNHLY, FYNNEI. The CDR3 has 16 residues. CDR3 residues: CASNSLPQEADTEAFF. The DNA for the CDR3 is TGTGCCAGCAACTCCCTACCCCAGGAGGCGGACACTGAAGCTTTCTTT.

V gene TRBV27 combines with J gene TRBJ1-4, with D maybe TRBD1 (5 bases). Germline V gene data show CDR1 as MNHEY and CDR2 as SMNVEV (reference sequence). The CDR3 loop spans 17 amino acids. V lost 1 base and J lost 5, with 17 bases in between. Written as DNA, the CDR3 is TGTGCCAGCAGTTTATGGAAAACGGGACCCGGGAATGAAAAACTGTTTTTT. Protein product: CASSLWKTGPGNEKLFF. The full variable domain, in which reference TRBV27 and TRBJ1-4 provide the parts outside the CDR3, is EAQVTQNPRYLITVTGKKLTVTCSQNMNHEYMSWYRQDPGLGLRQIYYSMNVEVTDKGDVPEGYKVSRKEKRNFPLILESPSPNQTSLYFCASSLWKTGPGNEKLFFGSGTQLSVL.

The chain joins TRBV9 to TRBJ2-1, with TRBD1 as a possible D gene (5 bases). V was shortened by 2 bases and J by 4 bases, with 16 bases between the two germline ends. The CDR3 is 16 residues long. Looked up from germline, CDR1 is SGDLS and CDR2 is YYNGEE. The DNA for the CDR3 is TGTGCCAGCAGCGTGTATTCAGGGTCTCGATACAATGAGCAGTTCTTC. It codes for CASSVYSGSRYNEQFF. The full variable domain, with the rest looked up from reference TRBV9 and TRBJ2-1, is DSGVTQTPKHLITATGQRVTLRCSPRSGDLSVYWYQQSLDQGLQFLIQYYNGEERAKGNILERFSAQQFPDLHSELNLSSLELGDSALYFCASSVYSGSRYNEQFFGPGTRLTVL.

The chain carries TRBV4-1 and TRBJ1-5; D perhaps matches TRBD1 (5 bases). Germline V CDR1 and CDR2: MGHRA, YSYEKL. The CDR3 length is 16 residues. The V and J ends lost 1 base and 0 bases respectively, with 10 bases between them. CDR3 nucleotides: TGCGCCAGCAGCCAAGGGGGGGGATATAGCAATCAGCCCCAGCATTTT. Translation gives CASSQGGGYSNQPQHF.

V usage is TRBV27 and J usage is TRBJ1-2; D is unclear. This CDR3 comprises 16 residues. The germline gives CDR1 MNHEY, CDR2 SMNVEV (reference sequence). V lost 6 bases and J 0 bases, leaving 17 bases between the germline ends. The CDR3 nucleotides are TGTGCCAGCAGATTTGGGTTGGACGGCACTAACTATGGCTACACCTTC. Amino acids: CASRFGLDGTNYGYTF.

This sequence joins TRBV6-7 and TRBJ1-5; possible D gene TRBD1, 6 bases. TRBV6-7 qualifies as an ORF whose function is uncertain. Trimming removed 11 bases at V and 16 bases at J, with 21 bases between. The CDR3 has 11 residues. Here the CDR3 reads CAGAYPGHRHF. The CDR3 DNA follows: TGTGCCGGGGCTTACCCGGGACATAGACATTTT.

The chain uses TRBV11-2 and TRBJ2-5, with D maybe TRBD1 (6 bases). Germline V gene sequence: CDR1 SGHAT, CDR2 FQNNGV. CDR3 length: 17 residues. Trimming shortened V by 2 bases and J by 4 bases, and 20 bases separated the two germline ends. CDR3 protein: CASSLFFGRTEGETQYF. The CDR3 coding sequence is TGTGCCAGCAGCTTATTCTTCGGCAGGACAGAGGGAGAGACCCAGTACTTC.

The gene calls are TRBV5-1 and TRBJ1-3; 10 bases align to TRBD1. The junction had 5 bases not matched to a gene; V was cut back by 7 bases and J by 4 bases. The V gene's germline CDR1 is SGHRS and CDR2 YFSETQ. CDR3 length: 14 amino acids. The DNA for the CDR3 is TGCGCCAGCCTCGACAGGGGGCGAGGAAACACCATATATTTT. It encodes CASLDRGRGNTIYF. Together with reference TRBV5-1 and TRBJ1-3, the CDR3 gives the full variable domain: KAGVTQTPRYLIKTRGQQVTLSCSPISGHRSVSWYQQTPGQGLQFLFEYFSETQRNKGNFPGRFSGRQFSNSRSEMNVSTLELGDSALYLCASLDRGRGNTIYFGEGSWLTVV.

V usage is TRBV5-5 and J usage is TRBJ1-1; TRBD1 matches 10 bases. J lost 4 bases, V lost 0 bases, and 6 bases had no gene match. This CDR3 region has 16 residues. Germline CDR1 is SGHKS and CDR2 is YYEKEE (reference sequence). The CDR3, as DNA: TGTGCCAGCAGCTTGGGACAGGGGGCGATGTCCACTGAAGCTTTCTTT. It translates to CASSLGQGAMSTEAFF. Using reference TRBV5-5 and TRBJ1-1 for the parts outside the CDR3, the full variable domain is DAGVTQSPTHLIKTRGQQVTLRCSPISGHKSVSWYQQVLGQGPQFIFQYYEKEERGRGNFPDRFSARQFPNYSSELNVNALLLGDSALYLCASSLGQGAMSTEAFFGQGTRLTVV.

This chain links TRBV28 with TRBJ1-1; D may be TRBD1 (5 bases). Per germline, CDR1 MDHEN and CDR2 SYDVKM. This CDR3 contains 20 residues. Trimming pared 5 bases from V and 1 base from J, leaving 29 bases between. The CDR3 DNA sequence: TGTGCCAGCAGTCCCTTGGAAACTGGTCAGGGAGCTTTGGGGAACACTGAAGCTTTCTTT. Its translation: CASSPLETGQGALGNTEAFF.

This sequence joins TRBV2 and TRBJ1-5; 9 bases align to TRBD1. The V and J ends lost 9 bases and 4 bases, in that order; junction bases with no gene match: 7. CDR1 is SNHLY and CDR2 is FYNNEI in the germline V gene. The CDR3 covers 14 residues. As DNA, the CDR3 is TGTGCCAGTTCGGACAGGGGCATTAATCAGCCCCAGCATTTT. It encodes CASSDRGINQPQHF.

The chain links TRBV5-1 to TRBJ1-2; no definite D call. CDR3 length equals 15 residues. Deletions cut 0 bases from V and 6 bases from J, with 15 bases between. Germline V gene data show CDR1 as SGHRS and CDR2 as YFSETQ. The CDR3: CASSLVPSPGDGYTF. DNA for the CDR3: TGCGCCAGCAGCTTGGTCCCTTCTCCGGGCGATGGCTACACCTTC.

To note about this clone: Other DNA sequences in this sample translate to the same CDR3. This chain connects TRBV5-1 to TRBJ1-5; maybe TRBD1 (6 bases). V dropped 0 bases and J dropped 2 bases, with 9 bases sitting between them. The CDR3 has 15 amino acids. CDR1 is SGHRS and CDR2 is YFSETQ in the germline V gene. CDR3 coding DNA: TGCGCCAGCAGCTTGGACCCAGGGGGCAATCAGCCCCAGCATTTT. Translated: CASSLDPGGNQPQHF.

This chain connects TRBV4-1 to TRBJ2-2, with D possibly TRBD2 on 6 matching bases. The CDR3 length is 17 residues. CDR1 MGHRA and CDR2 YSYEKL come from the germline V gene. V lost 3 bases and J 4 bases, leaving 18 bases between the germline ends. CDR3 sequence (DNA): TGCGCCAGCAGCCACCCCGGGACTCCAATCCTCACCGGGGAGCTGTTTTTT. The encoded protein is CASSHPGTPILTGELFF.

The chain has TRBV27 and TRBJ1-6, with D unresolved. CDR3 length: 14 residues. V was cut by 2 bases and J by 7 bases, with 9 bases left in between. CDR1 is MNHEY and CDR2 is SMNVEV in the germline V gene (reference sequence). CDR3 sequence (DNA): TGTGCCAGCAGTTTAAGTCTAGGAAATTCACCCCTCCACTTT. It specifies CASSLSLGNSPLHF.

This chain joins TRBV11-3 and TRBJ1-1; 11 bases are a match to TRBD1. V trimming: 5 bases; J trimming: 5 bases; junction bases outside the gene matches: 10. CDR1 SGHNT and CDR2 YENEEA come from the germline V gene. This CDR3 comprises 16 residues. The CDR3 DNA reads TGTGCCAGCAGCCCGGGGATGGGACAGGGGGAAACTGAAGCTTTCTTT. It codes for CASSPGMGQGETEAFF.